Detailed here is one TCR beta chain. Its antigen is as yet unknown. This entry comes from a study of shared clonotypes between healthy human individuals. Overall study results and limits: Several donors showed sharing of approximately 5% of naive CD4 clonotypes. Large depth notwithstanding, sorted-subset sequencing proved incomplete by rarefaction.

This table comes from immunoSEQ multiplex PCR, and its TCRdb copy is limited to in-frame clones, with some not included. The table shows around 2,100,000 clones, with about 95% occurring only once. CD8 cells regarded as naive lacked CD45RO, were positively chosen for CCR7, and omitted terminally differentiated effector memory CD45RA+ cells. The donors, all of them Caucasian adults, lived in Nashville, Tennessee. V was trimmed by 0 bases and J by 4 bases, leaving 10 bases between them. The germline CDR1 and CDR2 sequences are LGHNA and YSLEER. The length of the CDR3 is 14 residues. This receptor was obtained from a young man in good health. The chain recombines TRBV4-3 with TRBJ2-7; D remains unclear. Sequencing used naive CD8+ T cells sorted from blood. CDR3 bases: TGCGCCAGCAGCCAAGATGGGGAACGTTACGAGCAGTACTTC. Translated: CASSQDGERYEQYF.